Only a few counts were recorded for the clone carrying this T cell receptor beta chain. This entry comes from a study of blood T cells in healthy people across ages. Sample-barcoded 5' priming and a J-beta primer mix drove a second PCR of roughly 7 to 11 cycles. From the 5' RACE reads, TCRdb called clonotypes with MiXCR, one entry per CDR3 protein. Of 780,000 or so distinct CDR3 sequences in the sample, roughly 53% were seen once. The CDR3 runs 15 residues. V was shortened by 3 bases and J by 0 bases, with 11 bases between the two germline ends. The specimen sequenced was blood. The source of this sequence is a man older than 75 in good health. The rearrangement joins TRBV12-3 or TRBV12-4 to TRBJ1-2, with a possible D match to TRBD1 (5 bases). CDR3 nucleotides: TGTGCCAGCAGTTTCGGGGGAAGGGCTAACTATGGCTACACCTTC. It codes for CASSFGGRANYGYTF.